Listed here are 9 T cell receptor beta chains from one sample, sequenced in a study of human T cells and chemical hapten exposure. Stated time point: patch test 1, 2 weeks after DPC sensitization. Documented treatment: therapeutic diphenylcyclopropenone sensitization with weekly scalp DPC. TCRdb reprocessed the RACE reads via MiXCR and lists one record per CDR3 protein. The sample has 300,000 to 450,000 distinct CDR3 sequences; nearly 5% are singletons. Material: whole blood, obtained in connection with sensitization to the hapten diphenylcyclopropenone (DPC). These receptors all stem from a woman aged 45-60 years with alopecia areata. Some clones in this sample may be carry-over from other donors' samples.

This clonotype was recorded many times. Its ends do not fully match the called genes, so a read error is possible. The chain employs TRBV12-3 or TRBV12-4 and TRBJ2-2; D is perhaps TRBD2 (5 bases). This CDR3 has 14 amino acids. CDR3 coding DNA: TGTGCCAGCAGTATAGCGTCTAACACCGGGGAGCTGTTTTTT. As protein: CASSIASNTGELFF.

CDR3 sequence reads: CASSQGTGVDEQYF. CDR3 sequence (DNA): TGTGCCAGCAGCCAAGGGACAGGGGTAGACGAGCAGTACTTC. The chain couples TRBV3-1 to TRBJ2-7, with TRBD1 matching 9 bases. J gave up 5 bases and V 1 base, and 3 bases lay outside the gene matches. Germline V gene lookup returns CDR1 LGHDT and CDR2 YNNKEL (reference sequence). The CDR3 loop spans 14 amino acids.

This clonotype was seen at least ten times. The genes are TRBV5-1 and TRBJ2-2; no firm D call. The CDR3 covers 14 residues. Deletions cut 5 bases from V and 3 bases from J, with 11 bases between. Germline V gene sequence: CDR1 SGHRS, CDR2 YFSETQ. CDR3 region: CASRWTDDTGELFF. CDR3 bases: TGCGCCAGCAGGTGGACGGACGACACCGGGGAGCTGTTTTTT.

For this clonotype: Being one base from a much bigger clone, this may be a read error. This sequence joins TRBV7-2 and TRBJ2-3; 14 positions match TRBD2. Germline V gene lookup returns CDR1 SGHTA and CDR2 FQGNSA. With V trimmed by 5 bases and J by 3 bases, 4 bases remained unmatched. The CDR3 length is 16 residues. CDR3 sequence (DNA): TGTGCCAGCAGCATGGGACTAGCGGGAGTAACAGATACGCAGTATTTT. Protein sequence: CASSMGLAGVTDTQYF. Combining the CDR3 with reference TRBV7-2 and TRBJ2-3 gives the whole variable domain GAGVSQSPSNKVTEKGKDVELRCDPISGHTALYWYRQSLGQGLEFLIYFQGNSAPDKSGLPSDRFSAERTGGSVSTLTIQRTQQEDSAVYLCASSMGLAGVTDTQYFGPGTRLTVL.

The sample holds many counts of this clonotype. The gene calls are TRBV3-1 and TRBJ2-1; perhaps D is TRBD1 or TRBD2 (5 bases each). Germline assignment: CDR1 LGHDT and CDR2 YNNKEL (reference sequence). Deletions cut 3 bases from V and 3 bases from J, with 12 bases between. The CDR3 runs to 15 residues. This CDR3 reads CASSHRGAYYNEQFF. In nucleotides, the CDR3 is TGTGCCAGCAGCCATAGAGGGGCATACTACAATGAGCAGTTCTTC.

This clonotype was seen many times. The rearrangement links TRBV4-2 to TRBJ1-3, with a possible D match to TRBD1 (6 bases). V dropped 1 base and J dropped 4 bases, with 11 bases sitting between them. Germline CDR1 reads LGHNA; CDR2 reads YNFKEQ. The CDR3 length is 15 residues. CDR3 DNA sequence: TGTGCCAGCAGCCAAGGAACAGGGCAGGGAAACACCATATATTTT. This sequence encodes CASSQGTGQGNTIYF.

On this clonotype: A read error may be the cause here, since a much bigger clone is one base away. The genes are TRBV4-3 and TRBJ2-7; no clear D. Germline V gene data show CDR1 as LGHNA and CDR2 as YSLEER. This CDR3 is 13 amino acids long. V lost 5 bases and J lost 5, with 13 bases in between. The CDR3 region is CASSTDMAHEQYF. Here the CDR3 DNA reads TGCGCCAGCAGCACCGACATGGCCCACGAGCAGTACTTC.

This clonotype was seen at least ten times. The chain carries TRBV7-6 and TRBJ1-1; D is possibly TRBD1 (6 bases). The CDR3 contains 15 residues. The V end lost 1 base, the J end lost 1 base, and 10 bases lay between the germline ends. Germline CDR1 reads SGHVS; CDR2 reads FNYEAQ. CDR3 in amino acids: CASSLGTGANTEAFF. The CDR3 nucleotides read TGTGCCAGCAGCTTAGGTACGGGGGCGAACACTGAAGCTTTCTTT.

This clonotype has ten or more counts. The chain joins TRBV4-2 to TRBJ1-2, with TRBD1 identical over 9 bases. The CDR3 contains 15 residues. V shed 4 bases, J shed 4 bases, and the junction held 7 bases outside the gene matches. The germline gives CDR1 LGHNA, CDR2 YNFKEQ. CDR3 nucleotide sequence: TGTGCCAGCAGCCCAAGGACAGGGGAGTTCTATGGCTACACCTTC. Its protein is CASSPRTGEFYGYTF.